These 10 T cell receptor beta chains were all obtained from the same sample, sequenced in a study of blood T cell repertoires in COVID-19. Only in-frame clones appear in the TCRdb table, and some are missing; sequencing was by immunoSEQ multiplex PCR. Among about 77,000 clones listed, about 80% were seen once. The sample consisted of peripheral blood. Source of these receptors: a woman in her seventies with acute or convalescent COVID-19.

The chain has TRBV18 and TRBJ1-1; possible D gene TRBD1, 6 bases. Trimming took 3 bases from V and 8 from J, leaving 13 bases between them. The CDR3 has 13 residues. Germline assignment: CDR1 KGHSH and CDR2 LQKENI. The CDR3 sequence: CASSPGGPSEAFF. The CDR3 coding sequence is TGTGCCAGCTCACCGGGGGGGCCGAGCGAAGCTTTCTTT.

The chain joins TRBV18 to TRBJ1-2; no firm D call. Germline CDR1 reads KGHSH; CDR2 reads LQKENI. Trimming cost V 0 bases and J 2 bases, with 10 bases left between them. The CDR3 length is 15 residues. This chain's CDR3 is CASSPPGRLNYGYTF. CDR3 coding DNA: TGTGCCAGCTCACCACCTGGCAGATTGAACTATGGCTACACCTTC.

The chain carries TRBV6-5 and TRBJ2-3; perhaps TRBD1 as D (5 bases). CDR3 length: 14 amino acids. V lost 4 bases and J 4 bases, leaving 12 bases between the germline ends. CDR1 is MNHEY, CDR2 SVGAGI, per germline. The CDR3 nucleotides read TGTGCCAGCAGTTTTCAGGGCGGCCCAGATACGCAGTATTTT. Its translation: CASSFQGGPDTQYF.

The rearrangement uses TRBV5-1 and TRBJ2-1; the match to TRBD1 covers 7 bases. Germline V gives CDR1 SGHRS, CDR2 YFSETQ. V lost 0 bases to trimming and J lost 5 bases; unmatched junction nucleotides: 5. The CDR3 totals 15 residues. CDR3 sequence (DNA): TGCGCCAGCAGCTTGGAGGGGGCAGGAAACAATGAGCAGTTCTTC. It codes for CASSLEGAGNNEQFF.

In this sample, this clone turned up once. The gene calls are TRBV11-3 and TRBJ2-1, with a weak D call TRBD2 (5 bases). CDR3 length: 19 residues. Germline CDR1 reads SGHNT; CDR2 reads YENEEA. Trimming shortened V by 5 bases and J by 0 bases, and 23 bases separated the two germline ends. The CDR3 DNA is TGTGCCAGCAGCCCCCGTGCTGTTGGCGGGCCAAGCTCCTACAATGAGCAGTTCTTC. Protein product: CASSPRAVGGPSSYNEQFF.

This chain connects TRBV5-5 to TRBJ1-5; tentative D call: TRBD1 (6 bases). CDR1 and CDR2 (germline): SGHKS, YYEKEE (reference sequence). The CDR3 totals 15 residues. V lost 3 bases, J lost 3 bases, and 13 bases lay in between. DNA for the CDR3: TGTGCCAGCAGCTCTTACGACAGGATCAATCAGCCCCAGCATTTT. Residues: CASSSYDRINQPQHF.

Details on this clone: The junction departs from germline at one end; a sequencing error may be responsible. This chain uses TRBV7-7 with TRBJ2-1; 12 bases fit TRBD2. Looked up from germline, CDR1 is SSHAT and CDR2 is FNYEAQ (reference sequence). The CDR3 sequence is 15 residues long. DNA for the CDR3: TGTGCTAGCAGCCGTCTAGCGGGGGGGTACAATGAGCAGTTCTTC. It yields the protein CASSRLAGGYNEQFF.

This chain connects TRBV18 to TRBJ1-1; a weak D match, TRBD1 (6 bases). Germline lookup yields CDR1 KGHSH and CDR2 LQKENI. The V end lost 3 bases, the J end lost 5 bases, and 10 bases lay between the germline ends. This CDR3 comprises 13 residues. Here the CDR3 reads CASSPPGETEAFF. CDR3 coding DNA: TGTGCCAGCTCACCGCCAGGGGAGACTGAAGCTTTCTTT.

This sequence joins TRBV4-2 and TRBJ2-5, with 9 bases fitting TRBD1. The CDR3 spans 15 residues. The germline V gene has CDR1 LGHNA and CDR2 YNFKEQ. The V and J ends lost 4 bases and 5 bases, in that order; junction bases with no gene match: 8. The CDR3 DNA sequence: TGTGCCAGCAGCCCAGCTAAGGGACAGGGCGAGACCCAGTACTTC. This translates into CASSPAKGQGETQYF.

This chain links TRBV14 with TRBJ2-3; D gene ambiguous. The CDR3 extends over 14 amino acids. V was clipped by 2 bases and J by 2 bases, with 8 bases between them. Germline loops: CDR1 SGHDN, CDR2 FVKESK. The CDR3 DNA reads as TGTGCCAGCAGCCAATTCCGGTTCACAGATACGCAGTATTTT. Residues: CASSQFRFTDTQYF.